This entry concerns a single T cell receptor beta chain. The data belong to a study of control samples from healthy donors and cancer patients. The germline gives CDR1 LNHDA, CDR2 SQIVND (reference sequence). V gave up 3 bases and J gave up 1 base, with 9 bases separating them. The CDR3 spans 14 residues. Assay: immunoSEQ multiplex PCR; the TCRdb copy retains only in-frame clones and omits some. The sample has about 130,000 clones, roughly 89% seen once; the top ten hold just over 7.5%. The chain employs TRBV19 and TRBJ1-1; D gene unclear. Sequenced input: PBMCs. This TCR was sampled from a man aged 45-65 years with head and neck cancer. The CDR3 bases are TGTGCCAGTAGTATGGTGGCAGGGAACACTGAAGCTTTCTTT. It codes for CASSMVAGNTEAFF.